The source of this T cell receptor (beta chain) is a study of T cell changes during pregnancy in multiple sclerosis. Some clones are missing from TCRdb's copy, which holds only in-frame ones; the method was immunoSEQ multiplex PCR. The repertoire has about 44,000 clones, 80% to 90% of them found once; the top ten carry roughly 1.1%. This CDR3 has 15 amino acids. From germline, CDR1 is LNHDA and CDR2 SQIVND (reference sequence). V lost 4 bases and J 4 bases, leaving 16 bases between the germline ends. The V and J genes are TRBV19 and TRBJ1-2, with a weak D call TRBD1 (5 bases). This sequence was found in a female donor with multiple sclerosis, enrolled in a pregnancy study. The material sequenced was CD4+ T cells from peripheral blood mononuclear cells, taken after pregnancy. In DNA form, the CDR3 reads TGTGCCAGTAGTAGCGGGGACGGACTTCTCTATGGCTACACCTTC. Translation: CASSSGDGLLYGYTF. Supplemented by reference TRBV19 and TRBJ1-2, the full variable domain reads DGGITQSPKYLFRKEGQNVTLSCEQNLNHDAMYWYRQDPGQGLRLIYYSQIVNDFQKGDIAEGYSVSREKKESFPLTVTSAQKNPTAFYLCASSSGDGLLYGYTFGSGTRLTVV.